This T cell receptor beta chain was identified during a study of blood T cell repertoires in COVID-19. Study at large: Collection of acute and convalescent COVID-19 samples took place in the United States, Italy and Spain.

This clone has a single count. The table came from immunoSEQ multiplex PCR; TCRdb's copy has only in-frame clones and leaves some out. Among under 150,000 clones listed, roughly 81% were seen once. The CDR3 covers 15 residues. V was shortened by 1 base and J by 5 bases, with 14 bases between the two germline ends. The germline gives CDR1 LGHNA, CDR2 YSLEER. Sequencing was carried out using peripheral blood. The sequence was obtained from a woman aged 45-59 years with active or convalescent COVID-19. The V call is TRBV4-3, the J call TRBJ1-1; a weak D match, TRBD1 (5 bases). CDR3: CASSQGGAGGTEAFF. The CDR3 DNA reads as TGCGCCAGCAGCCAAGGGGGCGCGGGGGGAACTGAAGCTTTCTTT.